Below, 8 T cell receptor beta chains from the same sample are listed, as sequenced in a study of T cells in localized non-small cell lung cancer. Sequencing used immunoSEQ multiplex PCR; TCRdb keeps in-frame clones, though not all of them. Altogether about 72,000 clones are present, roughly 83% being singletons, with the ten largest covering approximately 1.3%. Sequencing was performed on peripheral blood, taken before any cancer treatment. The origin of the receptors is a female donor over 55 with stage I lung adenocarcinoma.

The DNA for the CDR3 is TGTGCCAGCAGTATACAGGGGGATCAGCCCCAGCATTTT. Its protein product is CASSIQGDQPQHF. The rearrangement uses TRBV28 and TRBJ1-5; 8 bases match TRBD1. The CDR3 is made up of 13 amino acids. Looked up from germline, CDR1 is MDHEN and CDR2 is SYDVKM. V lost 5 bases to trimming and J lost 5 bases; unmatched junction nucleotides: 2.

This rearrangement joins TRBV14 to TRBJ2-4; D is perhaps TRBD1 (7 bases). The germline V gene has CDR1 SGHDN and CDR2 FVKESK. There are 14 residues in the CDR3. V gave up 1 base and J gave up 7 bases, with 11 bases separating them. CDR3: CASSQAQGRNIQYF. CDR3 bases: TGTGCCAGCAGCCAAGCACAGGGGAGGAACATTCAGTACTTC.

The genes are TRBV7-9 and TRBJ2-7; TRBD1 aligns across 7 bases. V was clipped by 5 bases and J by 9 bases; unmatched bases: 7. There are 12 residues in the CDR3. CDR1 is SEHNR and CDR2 is FQNEAQ in the germline V gene (reference sequence). CDR3 in amino acids: CASSTRQGSQYF. As DNA, the CDR3 is TGTGCCAGCAGCACCCGACAGGGATCGCAGTACTTC.

CDR3 region: CASSQDYTSGTGYGYTF. The CDR3 DNA reads TGCGCCAGCAGCCAAGATTATACTTCAGGGACAGGCTATGGCTACACCTTC. The J gene is TRBJ1-2, the V gene TRBV4-1; 8 bases match TRBD1. Germline V CDR1 and CDR2: MGHRA, YSYEKL. The trim removed 0 bases at V and 4 bases at J, leaving 10 bases unmatched. There are 17 residues in the CDR3.

The rearrangement joins TRBV11-2 to TRBJ1-1, with a tentative D call TRBD1 (5 bases). Germline assignment: CDR1 SGHAT and CDR2 FQNNGV. This CDR3 region has 14 residues. V was cut by 3 bases and J by 7 bases, with 15 bases left in between. The CDR3 DNA is TGTGCCAGCAGCTTCGACAGAGGTCTTGGTGAAGCTTTCTTT. Amino acids: CASSFDRGLGEAFF.

Notes on this clone: Distinct nucleotide sequences in the sample also encode this CDR3. The chain employs TRBV19 and TRBJ2-1, with 7 bases identical to TRBD2. Germline V gives CDR1 LNHDA, CDR2 SQIVND (reference sequence). V lost 3 bases, J lost 2 bases, and 4 bases stayed unmatched. The CDR3 runs to 15 residues. The CDR3 bases are TGTGCCAGTAGTATCGGGGGGAGGGCCTACAATGAGCAGTTCTTC. Protein sequence: CASSIGGRAYNEQFF.

The chain joins TRBV9 to TRBJ1-1; the D gene is possibly TRBD1 (5 bases). Trimming left V 3 bases short and J 2 bases short, with 14 bases between. The CDR3 is made up of 15 amino acids. The germline CDR1 and CDR2 sequences are SGDLS and YYNGEE. The CDR3 DNA reads as TGTGCCAGCAGCGCCCGGGGGATAGGAAACACTGAAGCTTTCTTT. This translates into CASSARGIGNTEAFF.

This rearrangement joins TRBV5-5 to TRBJ2-1; no firm D call. Germline V lookup: CDR1 SGHKS, CDR2 YYEKEE (reference sequence). Trimming stripped 4 bases from V and 5 bases from J, with 10 bases between. CDR3 size: 13 residues. The CDR3 sequence: CASSPRPDNEQFF. The CDR3 coding sequence is TGTGCCAGCAGCCCTAGGCCGGACAATGAGCAGTTCTTC.